This T cell receptor (beta chain) was sequenced for a study of neurological immune-mediated disorders (dated by TCRdb to about 2019). Regarding the complete study: Peripheral blood TCR-beta repertoires from patients with HTLV-I-associated myelopathy (HAM/TSP), patients with multiple sclerosis, and healthy controls were compared in the study using UMI-based sequencing. Longitudinal samples, technical triplicates and paired sorted CD4+ and CD8+ T-cell subsets, alongside PBMC samples, were included among the roughly 96 TCR-beta libraries. Each longitudinal HAM/TSP and healthy donor was sampled at 3 time-points spaced at roughly 3-40 month intervals. The cohort included approximately 70 subjects: approximately 14 with HAM/TSP, approximately 34 with multiple sclerosis, and around 20 healthy controls. What the work shows at the level of the full study, not this receptor alone: No identical CDR3 amino acid sequences were shared among expanded clones across subjects, suggesting private TCR-beta repertoires in all groups. TCR clonal expansion was highest in HAM/TSP patients and lowest in MS patients, with MS patients falling below even healthy controls.

Including cysteine and phenylalanine, the CDR3 has 13 amino acids. The entry retains the CDR3 DNA only, 39 bases that are in frame from base 1. The V end loses 7 bases and the J end loses 5 bases, and a stretch of 12 bases separates them. Sequences SGHTA (CDR1) and FQGNSA (CDR2) are obtained from the germline V gene. This clonotype came up many times. What antigen it recognizes has not been identified. Base-call qualities are not available, and no considerably larger clone is one nucleotide away. cDNA synthesis used template-switch 5'RACE with a primer carrying a 10-nucleotide random unique molecular identifier tagging each TCR transcript. Every sequencing run covered 15-18 subjects and yielded more than 170 million TCR-beta sequences. The RNeasy kit was used for extraction of total RNA. Using the KAPA Real-time Library Amplification kit, TCR-beta VDJ regions were amplified with primers for the TCR constant region and the 5'RACE anchor. Sample indexes and Illumina adaptors were added in a first PCR, after which library yield was increased in a second PCR. After Ampure bead purification, the TCR product of roughly 650 bp was size-selected on a 2% E-gel SizeSelection system. Before pooling, library quality was assessed on a Bioanalyzer, concentration was determined with Qubit, and library quantification was performed with the Kapa Library Quantification kit. An Illumina HiSeq 2500 was used to sequence the libraries paired-end at 2 x 150 bp. To increase sequence diversity, roughly 23-30% phiX was spiked into each library pool. The study's own analysis went as follows. The UMI-based MiGEC pipeline processed quality-filtered reads and removed over 75% of raw TCR sequences during error correction. VDJ genes were aligned to IMGT germline references, and each clonotype was defined by a unique CDR3 amino acid sequence together with V-J genes. Clonal expansion, Shannon diversity and CDR3 relatedness were evaluated with VDJtools (CalcPairwiseDistances, ClusterSamples), while phylogenetic trees were built in CLCbio workbench. Using coefficient-of-variation modelling across technical triplicates, the study counted a clone as expanded if it had at least 8 unique UMIs. TCRdb redid the processing of the public reads, applying fastp at Q25 and MiXCR, and retained in-frame beta chains. Rows are combined by CDR3 protein, so each entry shows the most common genes and DNA. The V and J calls reflect TCRdb's pipeline rather than the authors' work. The sample table contains around 53,000 distinct CDR3 sequences; only one count was recorded for 8% to 9% of them. The leading ten clones occupy roughly 2% of the sample.

Interpreted using the paper, the time point label stands for: longitudinal time-point 3. The healthy controls were volunteers from blood banks in Maryland, USA. For unsorted PBMC libraries, 2 million PBMCs were used after storage in RNAlater at -80 degrees C until RNA extraction. Peripheral blood was subjected to Ficoll-Hypaque density gradient centrifugation to isolate PBMCs, which were then cryopreserved in liquid nitrogen. This clonotype was obtained from a woman aged 35 to 49 in good health. Sequenced: PBMCs. The rearranged segments are TRBV7-2 and TRBJ2-1, with the D gene not clear enough to name. The CDR3 has the sequence CASTEARHNEQFF. The DNA sequence follows: TGTGCCAGCACCGAAGCCCGCCACAATGAGCAGTTCTTC.